Here is one TCR beta chain with its context. Only in-frame clones appear in the TCRdb table, and some are missing; sequencing was by immunoSEQ multiplex PCR. The sample carries 130,000 to 150,000 clones, 80% to 90% recorded once. The sample comes from a study of blood T cell repertoires in COVID-19. After removal of 1 base from V and 4 bases from J, the junction contained 7 bases not matched to a gene. The CDR3 contains 15 residues. Germline V gives CDR1 SGHTA, CDR2 FQGNSA. Sequencing used peripheral blood. The chain links TRBV7-2 to TRBJ2-7, with 7 bases that match TRBD2. This sequence originates from a man aged 18 to 29 with COVID-19, enrolled during active disease. The CDR3 loop is CASSLGGGRGYEQYF. CDR3 nucleotides: TGTGCCAGCAGCTTAGGGGGCGGGAGAGGATACGAGCAGTACTTC.